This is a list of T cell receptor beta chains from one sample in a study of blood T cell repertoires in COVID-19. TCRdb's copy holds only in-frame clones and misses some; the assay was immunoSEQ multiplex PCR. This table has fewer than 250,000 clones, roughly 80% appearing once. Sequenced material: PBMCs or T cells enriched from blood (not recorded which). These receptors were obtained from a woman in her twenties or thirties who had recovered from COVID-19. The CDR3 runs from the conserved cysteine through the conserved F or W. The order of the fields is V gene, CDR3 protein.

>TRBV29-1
CSVGQWGTEAFF
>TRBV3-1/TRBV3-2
CASSQEALALAGMETQYF
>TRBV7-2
CASSPGGYNEQFF
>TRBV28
CASSLQGGARAKNIQYF
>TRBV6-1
CASSEAHGGGLAKNIQYF
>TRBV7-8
CASSYRDRSSPLHF
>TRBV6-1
CASSDRDRGPEAFF
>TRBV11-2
CASSSPLRTSGRAGEQYF
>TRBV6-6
CASSFRDKGVLLVGEGHTGELFF
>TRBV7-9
CASSSTSGSKYNEQFF
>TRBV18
CASSQDRGRSNNEQFF
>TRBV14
CASSIGLNTEAFF
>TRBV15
CATSSPTDRAQPQHF
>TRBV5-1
CASSWTGATEAFF
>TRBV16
CASSQSGRVGYTF
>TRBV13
CASSLRGGVTEAFF
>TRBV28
CASSPNGGGSPFMDTQYF
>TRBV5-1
CASSELPGGGMDQPQHF
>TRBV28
CASSLSGPNYGYTF
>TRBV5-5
CASSLAGSRELFF
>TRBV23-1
CASSQSVTSGQETQYF
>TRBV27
CASSLSIGVIGGYTF
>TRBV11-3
CASSLDHGEKLFF
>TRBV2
CASRAKTSRGDTQYF
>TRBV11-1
CASSLRTGGSYEQYF
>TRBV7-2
CASSSRLAGGKNNEQFF
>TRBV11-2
CASSSRLVGSYEQYF
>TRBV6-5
CASSYGGGGYNEQFF
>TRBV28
CASSLAGLSNQPQHF
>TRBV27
CASSPQGDRFNYQPQHF
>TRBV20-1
CSASSLAGAGEQYF
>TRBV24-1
CATSDAPGQGSYNEQFF
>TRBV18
CASSPQRGGQETQYF
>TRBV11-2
CASSSPVTSGTYEQYF
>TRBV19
CASSADRGISYGYTF
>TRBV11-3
CASSQGGSTEAFF
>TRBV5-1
CASSIPTGGSPGELFF
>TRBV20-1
CSASSDTGELFF
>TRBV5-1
CASSSPPGTTTDTQYF
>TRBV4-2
CASSAIGGANTGELFF
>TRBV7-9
CASSPPNGETQYF
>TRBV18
CASSPLQGGFRLDEQYF
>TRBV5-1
CASSLARLSNTGELFF
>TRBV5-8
CASSFGGPGELFF
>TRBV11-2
CASSPRTARQSGTYEQYF
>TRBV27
CASRTLRDRVSYGYTF
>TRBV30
CAWSVPGAVDYGYTF
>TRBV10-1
CASSEWGVLAGEINEQFF
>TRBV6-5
CASSYQGANQPQHF
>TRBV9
CASSVGGRRAATDTQYF
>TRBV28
CASASPATAGQGGYTF
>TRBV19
CASSAYLGTGINQPQHF
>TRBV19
CASSMGTFSINEQFF
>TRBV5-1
CASSLGASTEAFF
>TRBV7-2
CASSPGPGKETQYF
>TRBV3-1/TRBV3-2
CASSQDNPGDQPQHF
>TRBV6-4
CASSEGGRATDTQYF